One T cell receptor (beta chain) is described in this entry. The entry originates in a study of blood T cell repertoires in COVID-19. Study-level information: The study drew acute and convalescent COVID-19 samples from the United States, Italy and Spain. The cDNA or gDNA used as material had been derived from T cells, B-cell-depleted T cells, or PBMCs.

In the source study's methods: How many nucleated cells were present was estimated from reference gene primer amplification. Clones were sequenced by immunoSEQ multiplex PCR, and TCRdb holds only the in-frame ones, with some missing. That table is the source of V, J and clone size, and D and trimming were worked out from the DNA. The sample yields approximately 84,000 clones, 90% seen once. Trimming cost V 7 bases and J 11 bases, with 24 bases left between them. This CDR3 region has 16 residues. The germline V gene has CDR1 MDHEN and CDR2 SYDVKM. Source material: peripheral blood. The sequence derives from a human donor with active COVID-19. The donor label of this sample is uncertain. The chain is built from TRBV28 and TRBJ1-6; D uncertain. This CDR3 reads CASTPSEFGLQAPLHF. DNA of the CDR3: TGTGCCAGCACCCCCTCGGAATTTGGGCTTCAGGCACCCCTCCACTTT. The full variable domain, with the rest looked up from reference TRBV28 and TRBJ1-6, is DVKVTQSSRYLVKRTGEKVFLECVQDMDHENMFWYRQDPGLGLRLIYFSYDVKMKEKGDIPEGYSVSREKKERFSLILESASTNQTSMYLCASTPSEFGLQAPLHFGNGTRLTVT.